This T cell receptor beta chain was identified in a study of shared T cell receptors in the human thymus. The CDR3 covers 15 residues. Germline CDR1 and CDR2: MNHEY and SMNVEV (reference sequence). The V gene lost 5 bases and the J gene lost 2 bases, with 15 bases spanning the gap. The method was immunoSEQ multiplex PCR; TCRdb's version includes in-frame clones alone and lacks a portion of them. The sample carries hundreds of thousands of clones, around 89% recorded once. Another study also made use of these data, one on human thymus T cells. That report adds: Donors were healthy Finnish infants having corrective surgery for congenital heart defects. Thymus tissue for the work was resected from patients undergoing corrective heart surgery. Thymic repertoires of unrelated individuals were reported in related research to overlap highly.

The rearrangement joins TRBV27 to TRBJ2-5, with D possibly matching TRBD1 (7 bases). This TCR was recovered from a boy younger than two with a congenital heart defect. Specimen: thymocytes. Here the CDR3 reads CASSPEGQPQETQYF. Written as DNA, the CDR3 is TGTGCCAGCAGTCCGGAGGGACAGCCGCAAGAGACCCAGTACTTC.